The 16 T cell receptor beta chains presented below share a single source sample, sequenced in a study of CD8 T cells in Susac syndrome. An amount of RNA that ranged from about 0.45 to 1 ug was reverse transcribed with random hexamers. TCRdb independently ran MiXCR on the immunoSEQ multiplex PCR reads; one entry per CDR3 protein. This sample yields around 190,000 distinct CDR3 sequences, of which 95% are seen a single time; roughly 0.1% belongs to the top ten. Sequenced: CD4+ T cells from PBMCs. These receptors originate from a human donor in good health.

The rearrangement joins TRBV4-2 to TRBJ2-3; D is ambiguous. V was cut by 4 bases and J by 9 bases, with 20 bases left in between. Per germline, CDR1 LGHNA and CDR2 YNFKEQ. This CDR3 spans 15 amino acids. The CDR3 DNA reads TGTGCCAGCAGCCTGGGTCGCTCCCGCCAGGAAACGCAGTATTTT. Translating gives CASSLGRSRQETQYF.

The rearrangement uses TRBV20-1 and TRBJ1-5; D is possibly TRBD1 (6 bases). Between the trimmed V and J ends, which lost 1 base and 4 bases, there was a span of 17 bases. The CDR3 totals 16 residues. Germline V gene lookup returns CDR1 DFQATT and CDR2 SNEGSKA (reference sequence). CDR3 region: CSARVEGQGRNQPQHF. CDR3 coding DNA: TGCAGTGCTAGAGTTGAGGGGCAGGGGCGGAATCAGCCCCAGCATTTT.

CDR3 DNA sequence: TGCAGCGTTACAGGGGGTGACTCGTATGGCTACACCTTC. Amino acids: CSVTGGDSYGYTF. The rearrangement links TRBV29-1 to TRBJ1-2; 8 bases agree with TRBD1. The junction had 7 bases not matched to a gene; V was cut back by 5 bases and J by 5 bases. The V gene's germline CDR1 is SQVTM and CDR2 ANQGSEA. CDR3 length: 13 amino acids.

The rearrangement uses TRBV5-1 and TRBJ2-7, with a tentative D call TRBD2 (6 bases). The CDR3 has 13 residues. Looked up from germline, CDR1 is SGHRS and CDR2 is YFSETQ. Trimming cost V 0 bases and J 4 bases, with 8 bases left between them. The CDR3 sequence is CASSLGREYEQYV. The CDR3 nucleotides are TGCGCCAGCAGCTTGGGGCGGGAATACGAGCAGTACGTC.

The genes are TRBV20-1 and TRBJ1-1; 7 nucleotides match TRBD1. Losses at the gene ends were 5 bases for V and 1 base for J; bases not matched to a gene: 4. The CDR3 extends over 13 amino acids. CDR1 is DFQATT, CDR2 SNEGSKA, per germline (reference sequence). The CDR3 spells CSAARDRNTEAFF. CDR3 DNA: TGCAGTGCTGCCCGGGACAGGAACACTGAAGCTTTCTTT.

The chain carries TRBV19 and TRBJ2-1; 8 bases are shared with TRBD1. Losses at the gene ends were 4 bases for V and 13 bases for J; bases not matched to a gene: 3. The CDR3 consists of 11 residues. The germline CDR1 and CDR2 sequences are LNHDA and SQIVND (reference sequence). DNA of the CDR3: TGTGCCAGTAGTAAAGGACAGGGACAGTTCTTC. This sequence encodes CASSKGQGQFF.

V is TRBV20-1 and J is TRBJ2-2; TRBD2 aligns across 10 bases. This CDR3 is 15 amino acids long. Germline V gene lookup returns CDR1 DFQATT and CDR2 SNEGSKA (reference sequence). The trim removed 2 bases at V and 4 bases at J, leaving 4 bases unmatched. The CDR3 region is CSARNLAGATGELFF. CDR3 nucleotide sequence: TGCAGTGCTAGAAATCTAGCGGGGGCCACCGGGGAGCTGTTTTTT.

V usage is TRBV20-1 and J usage is TRBJ2-3; TRBD2 is a possible D gene (5 bases). V was trimmed by 5 bases and J by 1 base, leaving 10 bases between them. The CDR3 covers 13 residues. Germline V CDR1 and CDR2: DFQATT, SNEGSKA (reference sequence). This chain's CDR3 is CSAPTGGTDTQYF. The CDR3 nucleotides are TGCAGTGCTCCCACCGGGGGCACAGATACGCAGTATTTT.

This rearrangement joins TRBV3-1 to TRBJ1-2, with 8 bases fitting TRBD1. The CDR3 extends over 13 amino acids. V lost 6 bases and J lost 8; bases outside the gene matches: 8. Per the germline V gene, CDR1 is LGHDT and CDR2 is YNNKEL (reference sequence). The DNA for the CDR3 is TGTGCCAGCAGTAACAGGGGGTTCGAAGGCTACACCTTC. This gives the protein CASSNRGFEGYTF. Full variable domain (missing parts from reference TRBV3-1 and TRBJ1-2): DTAVSQTPKYLVTQMGNDKSIKCEQNLGHDTMYWYKQDSKKFLKIMFSYNNKELIINETVPNRFSPKSPDKAHLNLHINSLELGDSAVYFCASSNRGFEGYTFGSGTRLTVV.

The V call is TRBV20-1, the J call TRBJ2-1; D remains ambiguous. The germline gives CDR1 DFQATT, CDR2 SNEGSKA (reference sequence). Trimming removed 0 bases from V and 4 bases from J, with 16 bases in between. The CDR3 consists of 16 residues. CDR3 nucleotide sequence: TGCAGTGCTAGAGACCGACTTCCCTCCCGGTACAATGAGCAGTTCTTC. It translates to CSARDRLPSRYNEQFF.

In its sample, this clonotype was seen once. The chain couples TRBV2 to TRBJ2-3; D not certain. CDR1 is SNHLY, CDR2 FYNNEI, per germline. The CDR3 sequence is 12 residues long. The V gene lost 5 bases and the J gene lost 4 bases, with 7 bases spanning the gap. This CDR3 is CASSSTSDTQYF. CDR3 nucleotide sequence: TGTGCCAGCAGTTCTACTTCAGATACGCAGTATTTT.

The chain links TRBV9 to TRBJ2-3, with D uncertain. Germline values: CDR1 SGDLS, CDR2 YYNGEE. The CDR3 totals 13 residues. V was trimmed by 2 bases and J by 7 bases, leaving 11 bases between them. In DNA form, the CDR3 reads TGTGCCAGCAGCGTCCCTCTTTCGTATACGCAGTATTTT. It specifies CASSVPLSYTQYF.

DNA of the CDR3: TGCAGCGTTGATGGACAGGGTAGAGAGACCCAGTACTTC. The encoded protein is CSVDGQGRETQYF. This chain joins TRBV29-1 and TRBJ2-5; TRBD1 aligns across 8 bases. Germline CDR1 reads SQVTM; CDR2 reads ANQGSEA. V was clipped by 3 bases and J by 4 bases; unmatched bases: 4. The CDR3 spans 13 residues.

The chain has TRBV12-3 or TRBV12-4 and TRBJ1-1; 8 positions agree with TRBD1. The CDR3 extends over 15 amino acids. V was clipped by 4 bases and J by 3 bases; unmatched bases: 7. CDR3 DNA sequence: TGTGCCAGCAGTTCCCCAGGGGGCCGGGACACTGAAGCTTTCTTT. This gives the protein CASSSPGGRDTEAFF.

V usage is TRBV20-1 and J usage is TRBJ1-4; D is unresolved. Germline V gives CDR1 DFQATT, CDR2 SNEGSKA (reference sequence). Deletions cut 7 bases from V and 8 bases from J, with 14 bases between. CDR3 length: 12 amino acids. CDR3 sequence: CSVERAGEKLFF. For the CDR3, the DNA is TGCAGTGTGGAAAGGGCGGGGGAAAAACTGTTTTTT.

The chain's CDR3 is CASSTQNSPLHF. DNA for the CDR3: TGTGCCAGCAGCACGCAAAATTCACCCCTCCACTTT. The chain couples TRBV9 to TRBJ1-6, with unresolved D. Germline V gives CDR1 SGDLS, CDR2 YYNGEE. The CDR3 sequence is 12 residues long. The V gene lost 4 bases and the J gene lost 7 bases, with 6 bases spanning the gap.